These 5 T cell receptor beta chains share one sample of origin, sequenced in a study of blood T cell repertoires in COVID-19 (dated by TCRdb to the early 2020s). Libraries were prepared through the immunoSEQ multiplex PCR assay. TCRdb re-hosts the immuneACCESS table, in-frame sequences only. Its copies lack some clones; in the studies checked, an unresolved V gene accounts for under half of them, and the cause for the rest is not known. In this sample the table shows 70,000 to 85,000 clones, 85% to 90% of which occur a single time. In total, the top ten clones hold about 20% of the sample. The sequenced material came from peripheral blood. The receptors were gathered from a woman older than 75 in a cohort sampled during active or convalescent COVID-19.

This chain links TRBV30 with TRBJ1-2; possible D gene TRBD1, 5 bases. The CDR3 has 12 amino acids. Germline CDR1 is GTSNPN and CDR2 is SVGIG (reference sequence). Trimming left V 5 bases short and J 4 bases short, with 11 bases between. This CDR3 is CAWQGWGYGYTF. CDR3 nucleotide sequence: TGTGCCTGGCAGGGATGGGGCTATGGCTACACCTTC.

The rearrangement uses TRBV9 and TRBJ1-2, with 7 bases aligning to TRBD1. Germline loops: CDR1 SGDLS, CDR2 YYNGEE. J was trimmed by 3 bases and V by 4 bases; bases with no gene match: 6. CDR3 length equals 14 residues. The DNA of the CDR3 is TGTGCCAGCAGCCCCCAGGGGGGTGACTATGGCTACACCTTC. It is translated as CASSPQGGDYGYTF.

The V gene is TRBV30, the J gene TRBJ2-1, with D tentatively TRBD2 (5 bases). V lost 0 bases to trimming and J lost 1 base, with 13 bases between them. In germline, CDR1 is GTSNPN, CDR2 SVGIG (reference sequence). CDR3 length equals 16 residues. The CDR3 DNA is TGTGCCTGGAGTGTACTAGGCGGACGGTCCTACAATGAGCAGTTCTTC. It codes for CAWSVLGGRSYNEQFF.

The chain employs TRBV5-1 and TRBJ2-1, with 8 bases fitting TRBD2. Germline V lookup: CDR1 SGHRS, CDR2 YFSETQ. The CDR3 covers 14 residues. Germline trimming cut 2 bases from V and 7 bases from J; bases unmatched to any gene: 5. Here the CDR3 reads CASSFLLAENEQFF. The CDR3 DNA is TGCGCCAGCAGCTTCTTACTAGCGGAGAATGAGCAGTTCTTC.

J is TRBJ1-4 and V is TRBV5-1, with TRBD1 identical over 8 bases. V was clipped by 4 bases and J by 7 bases; unmatched bases: 6. Germline loops: CDR1 SGHRS, CDR2 YFSETQ. The CDR3 has 14 residues. Here the CDR3 DNA reads TGCGCCAGCAGCGTTGGACAGGGCGGTGAAAAACTGTTTTTT. This gives the protein CASSVGQGGEKLFF.